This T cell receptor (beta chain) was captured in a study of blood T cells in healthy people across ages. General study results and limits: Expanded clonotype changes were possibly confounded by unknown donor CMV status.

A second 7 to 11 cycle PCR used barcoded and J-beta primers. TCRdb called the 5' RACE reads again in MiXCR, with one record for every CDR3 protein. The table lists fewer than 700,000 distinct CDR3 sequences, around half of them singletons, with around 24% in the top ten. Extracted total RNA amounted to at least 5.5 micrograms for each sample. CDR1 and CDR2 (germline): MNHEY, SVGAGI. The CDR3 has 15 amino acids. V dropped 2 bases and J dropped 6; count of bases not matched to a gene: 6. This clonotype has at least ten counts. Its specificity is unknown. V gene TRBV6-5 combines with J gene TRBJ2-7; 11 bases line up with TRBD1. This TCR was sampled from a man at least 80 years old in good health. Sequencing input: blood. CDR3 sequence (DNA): TGTGCCAGCAGTTACCCCGGACAGGGGGCTTCCGAGCAGTACTTC. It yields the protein CASSYPGQGASEQYF.